This TCR beta chain emerged from a study of cytomegalovirus exposure and HLA in healthy donors. With respect to this clone: Its antigen is not known.

It was with 60 Vbeta and 13 Jbeta primers that the PCR ran. TCRdb keeps only in-frame clones here, not all; method: immunoSEQ multiplex PCR. The table has over 150,000 clones, roughly 89% seen once. CDR3 length: 13 amino acids. CDR1 WSHSY and CDR2 SAAADI come from the germline V gene. General observations from the study: Across HLA loci, a later analysis found differing TCR association rates, with DRB1 most and HLA-C fewest. Within the data, a cluster of highly shared sequence variants was likely a sequencing artifact.

The sequence came from a woman in her twenties or thirties in good health and CMV-seronegative. This chain connects TRBV10-2 to TRBJ2-5; no firm D call. The J call may be incorrect, as the DNA end agrees better with TRBJ2-7. The sequencing input was PBMCs. The CDR3 bases are TGCGCCAGCAGTGGCCCTCCCTCCTACGAGCAGTACTTC. This encodes CASSGPPSYEQYF.